The rows below give T cell receptor beta chains drawn from one sample of a study of cytomegalovirus exposure and HLA in healthy donors. Data came from immunoSEQ multiplex PCR; TCRdb stores just in-frame clones and leaves some out. The sample shows tens of thousands of clones, 82% of them seen only once. Sequences were obtained from PBMCs. The source is a young man in good health and CMV-seronegative. Both conserved end residues are trimmed from each CDR3. The order of the fields is J gene, clone size, CDR3 length, V gene, CDR3 protein. Only part of the rows carry a size: once, few, many, or a class if the clone is expanded.

TRBJ2-3 - 13 TRBV28 ASRRTSGRGDTQY
TRBJ2-7 - 11 TRBV6-6 ASSPTGEEEQY
TRBJ1-6 - 15 TRBV4-1 ASSQAKLGGGSSPLH
TRBJ2-2 - 14 TRBV5-6 ASSKIGTLNTGELF
TRBJ2-1 - 12 TRBV6-7 ASIDFPSYNEQF
TRBJ2-7 - 10 TRBV7-9 ASSSNEREQY
TRBJ1-3 - 14 TRBV7-2 AGSLIVRNSGNTIY
TRBJ1-5 - 12 TRBV7-9 ASSLGRSGQPQH
TRBJ2-3 once 15 TRBV30 AWSAPRTGATTDTQY
TRBJ2-7 - 11 TRBV6-1 ASRAGPGYEQY
TRBJ1-3 - 13 TRBV4-1 ASSQELPPRGSIY
TRBJ2-7 once 12 TRBV5-1 ASSLDSGTYEQY
TRBJ1-3 - 13 TRBV6-6 ASSYPTGSRNTIY
TRBJ1-1 - 10 TRBV27 ASSLTGTEAF
TRBJ2-7 few 13 TRBV27 ASSEGGRIRYEQY
TRBJ2-3 - 12 TRBV4-1 ASSQGGSTDTQY
TRBJ1-2 - 14 TRBV5-8 ASSLRTVRANYGYT
TRBJ2-2 - 16 TRBV7-8 ASSLVSAATANTGELF
TRBJ1-4 - 14 TRBV4-3 ASSQGLAGANEKLF
TRBJ2-5 - 13 TRBV27 ASSQNRGHQETQY
TRBJ2-6 - 10 TRBV7-9 ASSYTIKVLT
TRBJ2-7 - 11 TRBV6-5 ASSLTRGYEQY
TRBJ1-1 few 11 TRBV6-1 ASSEAGTVEAF
TRBJ2-7 - 12 TRBV28 ASSRQGLRYEQY
TRBJ1-5 - 14 TRBV6-1 ASSEIRGPSGQPQH
TRBJ2-7 once 13 TRBV5-4 ASSFGGRAWNEQY
TRBJ2-1 - 11 TRBV6-6 ASSYRGSSEQF
TRBJ1-3 - 13 TRBV7-9 ASSFLGFSGNTIY
TRBJ1-6 - 16 TRBV28 ASRVPPRGQLYNSPLH
TRBJ2-5 few 15 TRBV4-3 ASSQGSLNLGRETQY
TRBJ2-7 - 11 TRBV10-3 AIKYRPNYEQY
TRBJ1-6 - 13 TRBV5-1 ASSLGGVEGSPLH
TRBJ2-2 - 14 TRBV27 ASSLLFSRNTGELF
TRBJ2-2 - 11 TRBV19 ASRTTGTGELF
TRBJ1-4 - 14 TRBV7-2 ASSLAPEATNEKLF
TRBJ2-1 - 13 TRBV6-1 ASSETSGGADEQF
TRBJ2-7 - 16 TRBV30 ASDKPGQRKLGSYEQY
TRBJ2-7 - 14 TRBV27 ASRQGSRTYPREQY
TRBJ1-1 - 10 TRBV7-6 ASSLGPSTPN
TRBJ1-3 - 13 TRBV7-9 ASSSDYKTGNTIY
TRBJ2-2 - 17 TRBV7-8 ASSQESASGNLNTGELF
TRBJ2-3 - 12 TRBV5-1 ASSLGQSTDTQY
TRBJ1-1 few 12 TRBV28 ASSLWAVNTEAF
TRBJ1-4 - 9 TRBV20-1 SARVVEKLF
TRBJ2-7 - 12 TRBV5-1 ASSLWRGSYEQY
TRBJ1-4 - 14 TRBV5-1 ASSPMIRATNEKLF
TRBJ2-1 - 10 TRBV6-1 ASSFPGNEQF